The text below deals with one TCR beta chain. The CDR3 contains 15 residues. CDR1 and CDR2 from the germline V gene are SGDLS and YYNGEE. J lost 4 bases, V lost 3 bases, and 5 bases had no gene match. The data were obtained in a study of blood T cell repertoires in COVID-19. The overall study: Sites in the United States, Italy and Spain provided acute and convalescent COVID-19 samples. Sources were T cells, B-cell-depleted T cells, or PBMCs; the material itself was cDNA or gDNA.

As handled by the study authors: How many nucleated cells were present was estimated from reference gene primer amplification. The repertoire was sequenced with immunoSEQ multiplex PCR; TCRdb's copy has only in-frame clones and lacks some. The V and J calls and clone size come from that table; D and trimming were worked out from the DNA. The sample records over 200,000 clones, 65% to 85% being singletons. The origin of this receptor is a woman aged 80 or over with acute or convalescent COVID-19. The sequencing input was peripheral blood. The chain has TRBV9 and TRBJ2-7; 12 nucleotides match TRBD2. The CDR3 DNA reads TGTGCCAGCAGCGCCTCTAGCGGGGGGGTTTACGAGCAGTACTTC. Protein product: CASSASSGGVYEQYF.